This T cell receptor beta chain was observed in a study of blood T cells in healthy people across ages. Findings of the study overall: Researchers judged that diversity estimates from one million T cells fell short of true values.

Concerning this clonotype itself: What it recognizes is unknown.

CDR3 length: 10 residues. In germline, CDR1 is SQVTM, CDR2 ANQGSEA. Primed by a sample-barcoded 5' primer and a J-beta primer mix, a second PCR proceeded for 7 to 11 cycles. In TCRdb, the 5' RACE reads were re-called with MiXCR into one record per CDR3 protein. The table shows around 500,000 distinct CDR3 sequences, with 25% to 35% occurring only once. These data were also filed under a second study, of T cells of mothers and their children. That study reports: Donation came from three healthy Caucasian mothers together with their six children. Pairs that are related and pairs that are unrelated have TCR recombination output shaped similarly by thymic selection. Related pairs of mothers and children showed slightly higher, non-significant overlap versus unrelated pairs.

The clonotype originates from a boy aged 2-15 years in good health. Source material: blood. This chain connects TRBV29-1 to TRBJ2-5; D not resolved. The J call is uncertain, as TRBJ2-7 better fits the DNA end. In DNA, the CDR3 is TGCAGCGTGCTAAGCGACGAGCAGTACTTC. This codes for CSVLSDEQYF.